The present T cell receptor (beta chain) was sequenced within a study of beta chain features in type 1 diabetes. This clone was detected a few times. Its cognate antigen is unknown. Expressed TCRB transcripts were sequenced because the entire RNA isolate underwent reverse transcription. The table came from immunoSEQ multiplex PCR; TCRdb's copy has only in-frame clones and leaves some out. The sample lists approximately 260,000 clones, less than 30% occurring once. V shed 6 bases and J 2 bases; nucleotides not matched to a gene: 11. Germline V gives CDR1 SEHNR, CDR2 FQNEAQ (reference sequence). CDR3 length equals 16 residues. Study outcomes and limitations: All four CD4+ subsets of Type 1 diabetes patients contained TCRB CDR3s that were moderately but significantly shorter.

V usage is TRBV7-9 and J usage is TRBJ2-7; 9 bases map to TRBD2. The sequenced sample consisted of naive CD4+ T cells from blood. This receptor was obtained from a woman aged 25 to 39 with type 1 diabetes. CDR3 region: CASSPRYASGTYEQYF. The CDR3 bases are TGTGCCAGCAGTCCCAGGTATGCTAGCGGGACCTACGAGCAGTACTTC.